This entry lists 32 T cell receptor beta chains sequenced from one sample in a study of T-cell reconstitution after alpha-beta-depleted transplantation in children (dated by TCRdb to the mid-2010s). The treatment or condition label on this specimen signifies: allogeneic hematopoietic cell transplantation with graft depleted of TCRalphabeta T cells and CD19 B cells. Library prep was done by PCR. The data were produced on an Illumina HiSeq 2500. TCR library preparation used molecular barcoding, with unique molecular identifiers applied to normalize quantification of the TCRbeta repertoire. TCRdb reprocessing: public reads trimmed at Q25 with fastp, clones called with MiXCR, in-frame beta chains kept. Records with the same CDR3 protein are collapsed into one entry carrying the most frequent genes and DNA. The sample data list 900,000 or so distinct CDR3 sequences, and roughly 15% of these were observed just once. Around 5% of the sample goes to the ten largest clones.

Sequenced material: PBMCs, mostly from graft donor cells, taken 360 days after TCRalphabeta/CD19-depleted stem cell transplant. The receptors come from a male patient between 5 and 17 years old who had a stem cell transplant for acute lymphoblastic leukemia, so the T cells may come from the graft donor.

The chain joins TRBV14 to TRBJ1-1; no clear D. CDR3 length equals 11 residues. V was shortened by 4 bases and J by 7 bases, with 7 bases between the two germline ends. Germline V gene lookup returns CDR1 SGHDN and CDR2 FVKESK. Written as DNA, the CDR3 is TGTGCCAGCAGCCGGCACGGTGAAGCTTTCTTT. Its translation is CASSRHGEAFF.

A remark on this clonotype: A read error may account for a junction end that differs from germline. The chain is built from TRBV29-1 and TRBJ2-3; D remains unclear. There are 12 residues in the CDR3. From germline, CDR1 is SQVTM and CDR2 ANQGSEA. The CDR3 sequence: CGVERGTDTQYF. CDR3 DNA sequence: TGCGGCGTTGAAAGAGGCACAGATACGCAGTATTTT.

CDR3 DNA: TGCGCCAGCAGCTTCTTCTCGGCTGAGCAGTACTTC. Translated, it gives CASSFFSAEQYF. The chain links TRBV5-1 to TRBJ2-7; no clear D gene. CDR1 and CDR2 (germline): SGHRS, YFSETQ. Deletions cut 2 bases from V and 7 bases from J, with 10 bases between. CDR3 length: 12 amino acids.

The chain combines TRBV7-3 with TRBJ2-2; D remains ambiguous. The CDR3 length is 14 residues. Germline V CDR1 and CDR2: SGHTA, FQGTGA. V shed 5 bases and J shed 7 bases, with 14 bases lying between them. The DNA for the CDR3 is TGTGCCAGCAGCCCGGGCTCAGGAAACGGGGAGCTGTTTTTT. This gives the protein CASSPGSGNGELFF.

The chain employs TRBV4-1 and TRBJ2-7; D is unclear. This CDR3 has 14 residues. Trimming shortened V by 6 bases and J by 2 bases, and 14 bases separated the two germline ends. Looked up from germline, CDR1 is MGHRA and CDR2 is YSYEKL. The CDR3 DNA follows: TGCGCCAGCAGGGGGTCTCTCCCTACCTACGAGCAGTACTTC. As protein: CASRGSLPTYEQYF.

The rearrangement links TRBV29-1 to TRBJ1-2; TRBD1 matches 10 bases. CDR1 is SQVTM and CDR2 is ANQGSEA in the germline V gene. The CDR3 is 15 amino acids. Trimming cost V 6 bases and J 2 bases; bases outside gene matches: 9. CDR3 DNA: TGCAGCGTCCAACCCCTGGACAGGGGGAACTATGGCTACACCTTC. As protein: CSVQPLDRGNYGYTF.

This clonotype has just a few counts. This chain connects TRBV6-1 to TRBJ2-7; 15 nucleotides align to TRBD2. This CDR3 contains 16 residues. Germline V gene sequence: CDR1 MNHNS, CDR2 SASEGT. V lost 5 bases, J lost 8 bases, and 10 bases stayed unmatched. The DNA of the CDR3 is TGTGCCAGCAGTCCCGGGACTAGCGGGGGGCCCGGTCAGCAGTACTTC. Its translation: CASSPGTSGGPGQQYF.

The chain recombines TRBV27 with TRBJ2-1; TRBD1 matches 7 bases. V was clipped by 1 base and J by 5 bases; unmatched bases: 14. CDR1 is MNHEY and CDR2 is SMNVEV in the germline V gene (reference sequence). CDR3 length equals 18 residues. The CDR3 protein is CASSLYGSGTALHNEQFF. CDR3 coding DNA: TGTGCCAGCAGTTTATATGGGTCGGGGACAGCGCTTCACAATGAGCAGTTCTTC.

V gene TRBV6-2 or TRBV6-3 combines with J gene TRBJ2-7; 9 bases are shared with TRBD1. There are 15 residues in the CDR3. In germline, CDR1 is MNHEY, CDR2 SVGEGT. V gave up 7 bases and J gave up 4 bases; unmatched junction bases: 11. The CDR3 loop reads CASTSAGTGKYEQYF. The CDR3 DNA sequence: TGTGCCAGCACCTCAGCCGGGACAGGGAAGTACGAGCAGTACTTC.

Concerning this clonotype: One end of the junction is discordant with germline, which a read error may explain. V is TRBV12-3 or TRBV12-4 and J is TRBJ1-2; D remains unclear. This CDR3 has 18 amino acids. CDR3 amino acids: CASCLVGASTQLLYGYTF. In nucleotides, the CDR3 is TGTGCCAGCTGTTTAGTGGGCGCCTCGACCCAGCTACTCTATGGCTACACCTTC.

The rearrangement uses TRBV15 and TRBJ2-4; TRBD2 matches 10 bases. This CDR3 is 18 amino acids long. CDR1 and CDR2 from the germline V gene are LNHNV and YYDKDF (reference sequence). With 0 bases clipped from V and 0 bases from J, the junction kept 5 bases outside the gene matches. CDR3: CATSRDGLADLAKNIQYF. CDR3 sequence (DNA): TGTGCCACCAGCAGAGACGGACTAGCGGACTTAGCCAAAAACATTCAGTACTTC.

Ten or more counts support this clonotype. The gene calls are TRBV5-1 and TRBJ2-7, with 9 bases lining up with TRBD1. The V gene end was trimmed by 0 bases and the J gene end by 0 bases; junction bases not matched to a gene: 4. The CDR3 runs 16 residues. Germline CDR1 reads SGHRS; CDR2 reads YFSETQ. CDR3 in amino acids: CASSLGDRALSYEQYF. The CDR3 bases are TGCGCCAGCAGCTTGGGGGACAGGGCCCTCTCCTACGAGCAGTACTTC.

This clonotype has only a few counts. The V gene is TRBV10-2, the J gene TRBJ2-7, with a tentative D call TRBD2 (5 bases). Per germline, CDR1 WSHSY and CDR2 SAAADI. The CDR3 spans 13 residues. The V and J ends lost 6 bases and 2 bases respectively, with 11 bases between them. The CDR3 DNA follows: TGCGCCAGCAGAGAGATCGGGGCCTACGAGCAGTACTTC. Translation: CASREIGAYEQYF.

This clonotype was seen many times. The chain carries TRBV12-3 or TRBV12-4 and TRBJ2-2; 12 nucleotides line up with TRBD2. The CDR3 is 15 amino acids. Unmatched junction bases numbered 2, after V lost 3 bases and J lost 6 bases. In DNA, the CDR3 is TGTGCCAGCAGTTTGACTAGCGGGGGATCCGGGGAGCTGTTTTTT. This codes for CASSLTSGGSGELFF.

This clonotype was picked up a small number of times. The CDR3 DNA reads as TGTGCCAGCACTTCTTACTACGAGCAGTACTTC. Residues: CASTSYYEQYF. The chain joins TRBV7-9 to TRBJ2-7; the D is unclear. The V gene's germline CDR1 is SEHNR and CDR2 FQNEAQ (reference sequence). This CDR3 is 11 amino acids long. V shed 7 bases and J shed 3 bases, with 7 bases lying between them.

The J gene is TRBJ2-7, the V gene TRBV2, with TRBD2 as a possible D gene (7 bases). Trimming left V 1 base short and J 5 bases short, with 12 bases between. The V gene's germline CDR1 is SNHLY and CDR2 FYNNEI. The CDR3 is made up of 14 amino acids. This CDR3 is CASSEGGGGDEQYF. The CDR3 DNA sequence: TGTGCCAGCAGTGAAGGGGGAGGGGGGGACGAGCAGTACTTC.

This clonotype has just a few counts. The chain employs TRBV5-1 and TRBJ2-7; TRBD1 agrees at 7 bases. The CDR3 totals 16 residues. Germline V gene lookup returns CDR1 SGHRS and CDR2 YFSETQ. J was trimmed by 4 bases and V by 0 bases; bases with no gene match: 10. CDR3 in DNA: TGCGCCAGCAGCTTGGTATCCGGGACAGTCCTTTACGAGCAGTACTTC. Amino acids: CASSLVSGTVLYEQYF.

This clonotype has at least ten counts. The chain joins TRBV7-9 to TRBJ2-1, with a possible D match to TRBD1 (6 bases). Germline V CDR1 and CDR2: SEHNR, FQNEAQ (reference sequence). Trimming took 6 bases from V and 5 from J, leaving 32 bases between them. This CDR3 comprises 20 residues. The CDR3 nucleotides are TGTGCCAGCAGGCGCCCGGGACATCTATCAGCAGAGGCCTTTAACAATGAGCAGTTCTTC. Translation gives CASRRPGHLSAEAFNNEQFF.

This clonotype was counted many times. The gene calls are TRBV12-3 or TRBV12-4 and TRBJ1-1, with D unresolved. This CDR3 is built from 13 residues. V dropped 1 base and J dropped 6 bases, with 9 bases sitting between them. DNA of the CDR3: TGTGCCAGCAGTTTAGTTCGGCTCTCTGAAGCTTTCTTT. This sequence encodes CASSLVRLSEAFF.

This chain uses TRBV7-9 with TRBJ2-7; the match to TRBD1 covers 7 bases. With 5 bases clipped from V and 2 bases from J, the junction kept 9 bases outside the gene matches. The CDR3 spans 15 residues. The V gene's germline CDR1 is SEHNR and CDR2 FQNEAQ (reference sequence). This chain's CDR3 is CASSKNRDSPYEQYF. In DNA, the CDR3 is TGTGCCAGCAGCAAGAACCGGGACAGTCCCTACGAGCAGTACTTC.

This chain links TRBV9 with TRBJ1-1, with 8 bases identical to TRBD1. CDR1 and CDR2 from the germline V gene are SGDLS and YYNGEE. This CDR3 has 15 residues. Germline trimming cut 4 bases from V and 5 bases from J; bases unmatched to any gene: 10. DNA of the CDR3: TGTGCCAGCAGCCCCCGACAGGGGTCGAAAACTGAAGCTTTCTTT. This encodes CASSPRQGSKTEAFF.

CDR3 DNA sequence: TGTGCCAGCAGCTTGGTAGGAAACATTCTCCACGAGCAGTACTTC. Translated: CASSLVGNILHEQYF. The rearrangement joins TRBV5-6 to TRBJ2-7, with D unresolved. The CDR3 loop spans 15 amino acids. V lost 0 bases and J lost 5, with 15 bases in between. CDR1 is SGHDT, CDR2 YYEEEE, per germline. The complete variable domain, with remaining parts taken from reference TRBV5-6 and TRBJ2-7, reads DAGVTQSPTHLIKTRGQQVTLRCSPKSGHDTVSWYQQALGQGPQFIFQYYEEEERQRGNFPDRFSGHQFPNYSSELNVNALLLGDSALYLCASSLVGNILHEQYFGPGTRLTVT.

This clonotype was detected many times. The chain uses TRBV11-2 and TRBJ1-2; 8 bases align to TRBD1. Per germline, CDR1 SGHAT and CDR2 FQNNGV. Losses at the gene ends were 2 bases for V and 7 bases for J; bases not matched to a gene: 6. The CDR3 is 14 residues long. The CDR3 spells CASSLSQGAGGYTF. In nucleotides, the CDR3 is TGTGCCAGCAGCTTAAGTCAGGGGGCGGGTGGCTACACCTTC.

This clonotype was detected a few times. The rearrangement links TRBV9 to TRBJ2-7; weak D call: TRBD2 (5 bases). V shed 3 bases and J shed 1 base, with 11 bases lying between them. The length of the CDR3 is 14 residues. CDR1 and CDR2 from the germline V gene are SGDLS and YYNGEE. DNA for the CDR3: TGTGCCAGCAGCGACTTACGGACTTCCTACGAGCAGTACTTC. It specifies CASSDLRTSYEQYF. The variable domain in full, with the rest retrieved from reference TRBV9 and TRBJ2-7, is DSGVTQTPKHLITATGQRVTLRCSPRSGDLSVYWYQQSLDQGLQFLIQYYNGEERAKGNILERFSAQQFPDLHSELNLSSLELGDSALYFCASSDLRTSYEQYFGPGTRLTVT.

The V and J genes are TRBV7-9 and TRBJ2-7; D is unclear. Trimming removed 5 bases from V and 4 bases from J, with 18 bases in between. Germline-derived CDR1 and CDR2 are SEHNR and FQNEAQ (reference sequence). There are 15 residues in the CDR3. CDR3 amino acids: CASSRIRVDPYEQYF. In nucleotides, the CDR3 is TGTGCCAGCAGCCGGATCCGGGTCGACCCTTACGAGCAGTACTTC.

This chain uses TRBV24-1 with TRBJ2-1; TRBD2 agrees at 7 bases. The CDR3 sequence is 18 residues long. Germline trimming cut 7 bases from V and 4 bases from J; bases unmatched to any gene: 18. Germline-derived CDR1 and CDR2 are KGHDR and SFDVKD. The CDR3 coding sequence is TGTGCCACCAGAGCTTCCCCGATTGCGGGAGCAGGGTACAATGAGCAGTTCTTC. It translates to CATRASPIAGAGYNEQFF.

The CDR3 reads CASSYAYSSLLPYEQYF. CDR3 DNA: TGTGCCAGCAGTTACGCCTACAGCTCTCTTCTTCCCTACGAGCAGTACTTC. V usage is TRBV6-5 and J usage is TRBJ2-7; D ambiguous. Germline CDR1 MNHEY, CDR2 SVGAGI. Deletions cut 2 bases from V and 2 bases from J, with 19 bases between. This CDR3 comprises 17 residues.

As for this clonotype: A read error is possible here, since a much larger clone lies one base away. The V and J genes are TRBV27 and TRBJ1-1; possibly TRBD1 for D (6 bases). Between the trimmed V and J ends, which lost 3 bases and 1 base, there was a span of 9 bases. CDR1 is MNHEY and CDR2 is SMNVEV in the germline V gene (reference sequence). CDR3 size: 14 residues. The CDR3 bases are TGTGCCAGCAGTTTCGCGACAGGGAACACTGAAGCTTTCTTT. It encodes CASSFATGNTEAFF.

The chain employs TRBV29-1 and TRBJ2-7; either TRBD1 or TRBD2 may fit D (5 bases each). Deletions cut 4 bases from V and 2 bases from J, with 12 bases between. Germline CDR1 is SQVTM and CDR2 is ANQGSEA. This CDR3 has 13 residues. The CDR3 protein is CSVARDRPYEQYF. Written as DNA, the CDR3 is TGCAGCGTTGCCCGGGACCGGCCCTACGAGCAGTACTTC.

The chain has TRBV27 and TRBJ1-5; D unclear. V gave up 3 bases and J gave up 0 bases, with 18 bases separating them. Germline loops: CDR1 MNHEY, CDR2 SMNVEV (reference sequence). The CDR3 loop spans 18 amino acids. In DNA, the CDR3 is TGTGCCAGCAGTTTTCTTATGCCCCCCTCATATAGCAATCAGCCCCAGCATTTT. Its protein is CASSFLMPPSYSNQPQHF.

This clonotype came up a few times. The chain employs TRBV12-3 or TRBV12-4 and TRBJ2-7; either TRBD1 or TRBD2 may fit D (9 bases each). There are 18 residues in the CDR3. The V gene lost 6 bases and the J gene lost 3 bases, with 27 bases spanning the gap. CDR3 region: CASRSGQGLAHQDYEQYF. The CDR3 DNA reads as TGTGCCAGCAGATCGGGACAGGGACTAGCCCACCAGGACTACGAGCAGTACTTC.

The chain carries TRBV5-1 and TRBJ2-1; possible D gene TRBD1, 5 bases. The CDR3 sequence is 15 residues long. V was shortened by 0 bases and J by 6 bases, with 13 bases between the two germline ends. The germline gives CDR1 SGHRS, CDR2 YFSETQ. CDR3 bases: TGCGCCAGCAGCTTGGGGTTTGCAGGGATCAATGAGCAGTTCTTC. This codes for CASSLGFAGINEQFF.